A single sample gave rise to the 6 T cell receptor beta chains below, sequenced in a study of early T cells in non-severe SARS-CoV-2 infection. TCRdb fed the 5' RACE reads into MiXCR, producing one record per CDR3 protein. This table holds about 55,000 distinct CDR3 sequences, just under 15% found once. The sample here was whole blood, taken at baseline. These receptors all come from an adult who was a healthcare worker with PCR-confirmed SARS-CoV-2 infection or an uninfected control (not recorded which).

This clonotype has just a few counts. This chain connects TRBV7-9 to TRBJ2-2; 11 bases are shared with TRBD1. The CDR3 runs to 16 residues. V lost 4 bases and J lost 9; bases outside the gene matches: 10. Germline V gene lookup returns CDR1 SEHNR and CDR2 FQNEAQ (reference sequence). The CDR3 reads CASSSPGTGGARELFF. The CDR3 DNA sequence: TGTGCCAGCAGCTCCCCCGGGACAGGGGGAGCCCGGGAGCTGTTTTTT.

This clonotype appeared a few times. The chain links TRBV6-4 to TRBJ1-5, with unresolved D. Per the germline V gene, CDR1 is MRHNA and CDR2 is SNTAGT. This CDR3 comprises 13 residues. With 2 bases removed from V and 5 bases from J, the gap between germline ends came to 7 bases. The CDR3 sequence: CASSDGPHQPQHF. In nucleotides, the CDR3 is TGTGCCAGCAGTGACGGTCCTCATCAGCCCCAGCATTTT.

This clonotype was counted at least ten times. J is TRBJ2-7 and V is TRBV3-1; D gene uncertain. This CDR3 comprises 14 residues. Trimming took off 0 bases at V and 3 bases at J, with 9 bases between the two ends. Germline CDR1 and CDR2: LGHDT and YNNKEL (reference sequence). The CDR3 nucleotides read TGTGCCAGCAGCCAAGATTTCACGGACTACGAGCAGTACTTC. It translates to CASSQDFTDYEQYF.

The chain recombines TRBV20-1 with TRBJ1-4; TRBD1 is a possible D gene (5 bases). This CDR3 region has 14 residues. Germline CDR1 DFQATT, CDR2 SNEGSKA (reference sequence). Trimming cost V 5 bases and J 8 bases, with 18 bases left between them. The CDR3 loop reads CSAQRLGLDEKLFF. The CDR3 bases are TGCAGTGCTCAACGATTGGGGCTTGACGAAAAACTGTTTTTT.

This clonotype was observed many times. This chain joins TRBV12-3 or TRBV12-4 and TRBJ1-2; 8 bases agree with TRBD1. V lost 7 bases and J lost 8; bases outside the gene matches: 12. This CDR3 is built from 14 residues. CDR3 in amino acids: CASTRTDRAEGYTF. The CDR3 coding sequence is TGTGCCAGCACCCGAACGGACAGGGCTGAGGGCTACACCTTC.

This clonotype has a count of ten or more. The rearrangement links TRBV28 to TRBJ1-2, with D unclear. Deletions cut 11 bases from V and 7 bases from J, with 20 bases between. The CDR3 is 13 amino acids. Germline assignment: CDR1 MDHEN and CDR2 SYDVKM. The CDR3 loop reads CAGFSRPKGGYTF. The CDR3 DNA sequence: TGTGCCGGGTTTTCAAGGCCGAAGGGTGGCTACACCTTC.